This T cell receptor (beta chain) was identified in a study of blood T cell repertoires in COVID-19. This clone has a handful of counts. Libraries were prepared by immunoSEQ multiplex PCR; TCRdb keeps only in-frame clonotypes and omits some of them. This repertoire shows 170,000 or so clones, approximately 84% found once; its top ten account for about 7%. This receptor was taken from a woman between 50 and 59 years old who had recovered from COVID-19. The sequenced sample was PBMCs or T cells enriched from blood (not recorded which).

DNA of the CDR3: TGTGCCAGTAGTACTCGACAGGGGGCAATCTACGAGCAGTACTTC. Translation: CASSTRQGAIYEQYF. The rearrangement joins TRBV19 to TRBJ2-7, with 10 bases matching TRBD1. V shed 4 bases, J shed 3 bases, and the junction held 6 bases outside the gene matches. This CDR3 has 15 residues. Germline V gives CDR1 LNHDA, CDR2 SQIVND (reference sequence). Supplemented by reference TRBV19 and TRBJ2-7, the full variable domain reads DGGITQSPKYLFRKEGQNVTLSCEQNLNHDAMYWYRQDPGQGLRLIYYSQIVNDFQKGDIAEGYSVSREKKESFPLTVTSAQKNPTAFYLCASSTRQGAIYEQYFGPGTRLTVT.